A selection of T cell receptor beta chains follows, all from one sample in a study of T cells in Graves' hyperthyroidism and ophthalmopathy. MiXCR, run by TCRdb on the multiplex PCR reads, gives a single entry per CDR3 protein. The repertoire holds about 400,000 distinct CDR3 sequences, with approximately 15% as singletons. The sample comprised blood. The receptor source for this set is a woman aged 18-29 years with Graves' hyperthyroidism. Both conserved end residues are part of each CDR3. D genes are given only for firm matches. Only some rows state a clone size, as once, few, many or a class for expanded clones.

cdr3_nt cdr3_aa clone_size d_call j_call v_call
TGTGCCAGCAGTACGACTAGCGGGATTTTCAATGAGCAGTTCTTC CASSTTSGIFNEQFF - TRBD2 TRBJ2-1 TRBV12-3/TRBV12-4
TGCAGCGTTACGGGAGGGCCGGACATTCGGTACTTC CSVTGGPDIRYF once TRBD2 TRBJ2-4 TRBV29-1
TGTGCCACCAGTGATTTTAGGGACAGGGAGGGCGAGCAGTACTTC CATSDFRDREGEQYF - TRBD1 TRBJ2-7 TRBV24-1
TGTGCCAGCAGCTACAAAGACAGGGGCAATCAGCCCCAGCATTTT CASSYKDRGNQPQHF few TRBD1 TRBJ1-5 TRBV5-6
TGTGCCACCAGCAGAGATGGCCGGGGCTCCTACGAGCAGTACTTC CATSRDGRGSYEQYF many - TRBJ2-7 TRBV15
TGCGCCAGCAGCCAAGAACTAGCGACTAATGAGCAGTTCTTC CASSQELATNEQFF few TRBD2 TRBJ2-1 TRBV4-1
TGCAGTGCAAACCGGGACCGCGAGCAGTTCTTC CSANRDREQFF many - TRBJ2-1 TRBV20-1
TGTGCCAGCAGTGATGTTAGCGGGGGTACAGATACGCAGTATTTT CASSDVSGGTDTQYF many TRBD2 TRBJ2-3 TRBV2
TGTGCCTGGGCCCCAGGTCAGGTAGGGAGTCAGCCCCAGCATTTT CAWAPGQVGSQPQHF few - TRBJ1-5 TRBV30
TGTGCCAGCAGTGAGGCTAGCGTACAAGAGACCCAGTACTTC CASSEASVQETQYF many - TRBJ2-5 TRBV2
TGTGCCAGCAGGGTAACAGGGTTCACAGATACGCAGTATTTT CASRVTGFTDTQYF - - TRBJ2-3 TRBV6-1
TGTGCCAGCAGCTTAGAGAGGAACAATGAGCAGTTCTTC CASSLERNNEQFF many - TRBJ2-1 TRBV7-8
TGCAGTGCTAGAGCCGTTGTGGGATTTGGCGAGCAGTACTTC CSARAVVGFGEQYF - - TRBJ2-7 TRBV20-1
TGTGCCAGCAGTTTAGGCAGGGGGCCCTACGAGCAGTACTTC CASSLGRGPYEQYF many TRBD1 TRBJ2-7 TRBV28
TGTGCCAGCAGTTTTCGGCGAACAGGGGATGGCTACACCTTC CASSFRRTGDGYTF many TRBD1 TRBJ1-2 TRBV6-2/TRBV6-3
TGTGCCAGCTCACTCTTCACGACAGGATTGAATGAAAAACTGTTTTTT CASSLFTTGLNEKLFF few - TRBJ1-4 TRBV18
TGTGCCAGCAGACCCGTAAGAAGCTCTGGAAACACCATATATTTT CASRPVRSSGNTIYF many - TRBJ1-3 TRBV27
TGCAGTGCTAGTTCGGCGGAACCCTACGAGCAGTACTTC CSASSAEPYEQYF - - TRBJ2-7 TRBV20-1
TGTGCCAGCAGTTTACTCGCGGGAGAGCCCTACAATGAGCAGTTCTTC CASSLLAGEPYNEQFF few TRBD2 TRBJ2-1 TRBV27